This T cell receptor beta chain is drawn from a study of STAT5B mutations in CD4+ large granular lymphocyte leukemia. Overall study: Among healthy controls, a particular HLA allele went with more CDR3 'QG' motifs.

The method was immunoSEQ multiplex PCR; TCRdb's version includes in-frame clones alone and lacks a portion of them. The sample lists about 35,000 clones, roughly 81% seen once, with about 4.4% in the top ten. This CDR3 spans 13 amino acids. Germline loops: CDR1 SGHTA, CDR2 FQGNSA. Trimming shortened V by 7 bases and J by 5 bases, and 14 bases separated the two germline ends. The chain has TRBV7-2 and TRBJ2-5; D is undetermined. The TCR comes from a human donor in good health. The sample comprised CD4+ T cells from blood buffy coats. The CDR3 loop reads CASIVLGGETQYF. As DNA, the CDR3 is TGTGCCAGCATCGTGTTGGGTGGGGAGACCCAGTACTTC.